This entry lists 32 T cell receptor beta chains sequenced from one sample in a study of OX40 agonist ivuxolimab in advanced cancers. Libraries were prepared by immunoSEQ multiplex PCR; TCRdb keeps only in-frame clonotypes and omits some of them. Here the sample spans under 90,000 clones, roughly 93% being singletons. The source was CD4+ or CD8+ T cells sorted from blood, collected in a trial of the OX40 agonist ivuxolimab. These receptors were collected from an adult with an advanced solid tumor such as melanoma, head and neck, liver or kidney cancer.

This sequence joins TRBV7-9 and TRBJ2-1, with 8 bases identical to TRBD2. CDR3 length: 14 residues. Germline V CDR1 and CDR2: SEHNR, FQNEAQ (reference sequence). The trim removed 1 base at V and 15 bases at J, leaving 11 bases unmatched. In nucleotides, the CDR3 is TGTGCCAGCAGCTTAGAAGTGCAAGCGGGAGCAGCGTTCTTC. This encodes CASSLEVQAGAAFF.

This chain links TRBV9 with TRBJ2-1; D uncertain. Trimming took off 0 bases at V and 7 bases at J, with 8 bases between the two ends. Germline V CDR1 and CDR2: SGDLS, YYNGEE. This CDR3 region has 13 residues. For the CDR3, the DNA is TGTGCCAGCAGCGTAGGGGCTCAGAATGAGCAGTTCTTC. Its translation: CASSVGAQNEQFF.

This clone was seen just once. V and J are TRBV2 and TRBJ1-1; the match to TRBD1 covers 9 bases. The CDR3 runs 14 residues. The V and J ends lost 7 bases and 3 bases, in that order; junction bases with no gene match: 6. Per germline, CDR1 SNHLY and CDR2 FYNNEI. This CDR3 reads CASTATGGDTEAFF. The CDR3 bases are TGTGCCAGCACTGCCACAGGGGGCGACACTGAAGCTTTCTTT.

This clone was picked up one time. The chain joins TRBV27 to TRBJ1-5, with a tentative D call TRBD1 (5 bases). V gave up 4 bases and J gave up 6 bases, with 16 bases separating them. Germline CDR1 reads MNHEY; CDR2 reads SMNVEV (reference sequence). This CDR3 region has 15 residues. The CDR3: CASSSGTEAGQPQHF. The DNA of the CDR3 is TGTGCCAGCAGTTCAGGGACCGAAGCTGGTCAGCCCCAGCATTTT.

This chain connects TRBV5-4 to TRBJ2-2; no firm D call. The CDR3 totals 13 residues. With 0 bases removed from V and 3 bases from J, the gap between germline ends came to 3 bases. CDR1 and CDR2 (germline): SGHNT, YYREEE (reference sequence). In DNA, the CDR3 is TGTGCCAGCAGCTTGGCCCACACCGGGGAGCTGTTTTTT. This encodes CASSLAHTGELFF.

The rearrangement links TRBV6-5 to TRBJ2-2; D is possibly TRBD1 (5 bases). The V end was cut by 4 bases, the J end by 4 bases, with 7 bases between. Germline lookup yields CDR1 MNHEY and CDR2 SVGAGI. This CDR3 has 13 residues. In nucleotides, the CDR3 is TGTGCCAGCAGTTCGCAGGGCACCGGGGAGCTGTTTTTT. As protein: CASSSQGTGELFF.

V and J are TRBV2 and TRBJ2-3; TRBD2 might be the D (5 bases). The CDR3 runs 14 residues. With 5 bases removed from V and 2 bases from J, the gap between germline ends came to 11 bases. The germline gives CDR1 SNHLY, CDR2 FYNNEI. This CDR3 reads CASSLKRLTDTQYF. Here the CDR3 DNA reads TGTGCCAGCAGTCTGAAGCGGCTCACAGATACGCAGTATTTT.

The chain uses TRBV19 and TRBJ1-5; TRBD1 might be the D (5 bases). CDR3 length: 14 residues. CDR1 LNHDA and CDR2 SQIVND come from the germline V gene (reference sequence). Deletions cut 3 bases from V and 7 bases from J, with 13 bases between. The CDR3 sequence: CASSMNRQYQPQHF. CDR3 DNA sequence: TGTGCCAGTAGTATGAACCGACAGTACCAGCCCCAGCATTTT.

V usage is TRBV5-6 and J usage is TRBJ2-7; 10 nucleotides line up with TRBD2. The germline V gene has CDR1 SGHDT and CDR2 YYEEEE. Unmatched junction bases numbered 18, after V lost 3 bases and J lost 3 bases. This CDR3 comprises 19 residues. CDR3 bases: TGTGCCAGCAGCTCCCTAAGTGCAACTAGCGGGAAGGGGGACTACGAGCAGTACTTC. This gives the protein CASSSLSATSGKGDYEQYF.

The CDR3 protein is CASSFSGGETQYF. CDR3 sequence (DNA): TGTGCCAGCAGTTTTTCAGGGGGAGAGACCCAGTACTTC. This chain joins TRBV7-3 and TRBJ2-5; 7 positions agree with TRBD1. The CDR3 has 13 amino acids. From germline, CDR1 is SGHTA and CDR2 FQGTGA. Trimming removed 6 bases from V and 4 bases from J; junction bases left unmatched: 5.

DNA for the CDR3: TGTGCCAGCAGCCAAGACTGGGGTATGGGCTACGAGCAGTACTTC. Translating it yields CASSQDWGMGYEQYF. V gene TRBV4-2 combines with J gene TRBJ2-7; D gene unclear. With 0 bases removed from V and 3 bases from J, the gap between germline ends came to 12 bases. CDR3 length: 15 residues. Germline CDR1 LGHNA, CDR2 YNFKEQ.

In nucleotides, the CDR3 is TGTGCCAGCAGAGGGCCGTCCTACGAGCAGTACTTC. Its protein product is CASRGPSYEQYF. The gene calls are TRBV27 and TRBJ2-7; no clear D gene. This CDR3 spans 12 amino acids. Germline CDR1 is MNHEY and CDR2 is SMNVEV (reference sequence). Trimming took off 6 bases at V and 1 base at J, with 7 bases between the two ends.

This chain links TRBV6-5 with TRBJ2-2, with D possibly matching TRBD2 (5 bases). The V end lost 7 bases, the J end lost 1 base, and 10 bases lay between the germline ends. The germline V gene has CDR1 MNHEY and CDR2 SVGAGI. This CDR3 is built from 14 residues. CDR3 amino acids: CASMRALNTGELFF. The CDR3 DNA follows: TGTGCCAGCATGAGGGCCCTGAACACCGGGGAGCTGTTTTTT.

The J gene is TRBJ2-1, the V gene TRBV18, with a tentative D call TRBD2 (5 bases). The CDR3 contains 12 residues. In germline, CDR1 is KGHSH, CDR2 LQKENI. V lost 3 bases to trimming and J lost 9 bases, with 9 bases between them. CDR3 amino acids: CASSPASREQFF. CDR3 nucleotide sequence: TGTGCCAGCTCACCGGCTAGCCGTGAGCAGTTCTTC.

This clone showed up just once. The V call is TRBV10-1, the J call TRBJ2-5, with 8 bases lining up with TRBD1. This CDR3 is built from 15 residues. Trimming cost V 2 bases and J 4 bases; bases outside gene matches: 6. From germline, CDR1 is WNHNN and CDR2 SYGVQD (reference sequence). The CDR3 region has the DNA TGCGCCAGCAGTGAGAGGGGGACAGGTGGAGAGACCCAGTACTTC. Translated, it gives CASSERGTGGETQYF.

V and J are TRBV5-6 and TRBJ2-1; weak D call: TRBD1 (6 bases). CDR1 SGHDT and CDR2 YYEEEE come from the germline V gene. Trimming took off 4 bases at V and 5 bases at J, with 13 bases between the two ends. This CDR3 is built from 14 residues. The DNA of the CDR3 is TGTGCCAGCAGCCCCACCGGGACAAACAATGAGCAGTTCTTC. This translates into CASSPTGTNNEQFF.

The genes are TRBV20-1 and TRBJ2-1; maybe TRBD2 (5 bases). Germline assignment: CDR1 DFQATT and CDR2 SNEGSKA (reference sequence). The CDR3 contains 9 residues. The CDR3: CRSRGEQFF. Written as DNA, the CDR3 is TGCAGGTCCCGGGGTGAGCAGTTCTTC.

The J gene is TRBJ1-1, the V gene TRBV18; maybe TRBD1 (5 bases). The CDR3 is 15 amino acids. V was cut by 3 bases and J by 6 bases, with 17 bases left in between. Germline V gene lookup returns CDR1 KGHSH and CDR2 LQKENI. CDR3 region: CASSPSGTNGAEAFF. The DNA for the CDR3 is TGTGCCAGCTCACCTTCGGGGACTAATGGGGCTGAAGCTTTCTTT.

This chain joins TRBV18 and TRBJ1-6, with 9 bases aligning to TRBD1. This CDR3 spans 15 amino acids. The J segment lost 5 bases and the V segment lost 5 bases, leaving 4 bases of the junction unmatched. From germline, CDR1 is KGHSH and CDR2 LQKENI. The CDR3 is CASSSGQGHNSPLHF. The DNA for the CDR3 is TGTGCCAGCTCATCGGGACAGGGTCATAATTCACCCCTCCACTTT. The full variable domain, with the rest looked up from reference TRBV18 and TRBJ1-6, is NAGVMQNPRHLVRRRGQEARLRCSPMKGHSHVYWYRQLPEEGLKFMVYLQKENIIDESGMPKERFSAEFPKEGPSILRIQQVVRGDSAAYFCASSSGQGHNSPLHFGNGTRLTVT.

This chain connects TRBV11-2 to TRBJ1-3; D is uncertain. V dropped 4 bases and J dropped 2 bases, with 9 bases sitting between them. The CDR3 spans 14 residues. Germline CDR1 and CDR2: SGHAT and FQNNGV. CDR3 protein: CASSSGLPGNTIYF. In DNA, the CDR3 is TGTGCCAGCAGCTCCGGACTTCCTGGAAACACCATATATTTT.

The chain uses TRBV7-9 and TRBJ2-3; 9 bases map to TRBD2. Losses at the gene ends were 0 bases for V and 2 bases for J; bases not matched to a gene: 3. The germline gives CDR1 SEHNR, CDR2 FQNEAQ (reference sequence). This CDR3 has 16 residues. The CDR3 region has the DNA TGTGCCAGCAGCTTAGCCCTAGCGGGAAACACAGATACGCAGTATTTT. Residues: CASSLALAGNTDTQYF.

This chain uses TRBV7-2 with TRBJ2-5; 7 bases fit TRBD2. CDR3 length equals 15 residues. V gave up 5 bases and J gave up 5 bases; unmatched junction bases: 11. CDR1 and CDR2 (germline): SGHTA, FQGNSA. This CDR3 reads CASSPTGAGDETQYF. Written as DNA, the CDR3 is TGTGCCAGCAGCCCAACGGGCGCGGGGGATGAGACCCAGTACTTC.

The chain recombines TRBV7-6 with TRBJ2-3; TRBD1 aligns across 7 bases. This CDR3 is 15 amino acids long. Trimming at V came to 0 bases and at J to 2 bases, leaving 2 bases not matched to a gene. The germline V gene encodes CDR1 SGHVS and CDR2 FNYEAQ. This chain's CDR3 is CASSLAGQHTDTQYF. The CDR3 DNA sequence: TGTGCCAGCAGCTTAGCGGGACAGCACACAGATACGCAGTATTTT.

The CDR3 loop is CASSPTTRGTGELFF. DNA for the CDR3: TGTGCCAGTAGCCCGACTACCCGGGGCACCGGGGAGCTGTTTTTT. The chain recombines TRBV19 with TRBJ2-2; tentative D call: TRBD2 (5 bases). The ends were cut back, 6 bases at V and 4 bases at J, with 15 bases in the middle. The CDR3 covers 15 residues. Germline V gene data show CDR1 as LNHDA and CDR2 as SQIVND (reference sequence).

The rearrangement joins TRBV5-1 to TRBJ2-1; 7 bases agree with TRBD1. Germline V CDR1 and CDR2: SGHRS, YFSETQ. The CDR3 totals 18 residues. J was trimmed by 8 bases and V by 0 bases; bases with no gene match: 17. CDR3 region: CASSLVQGDGSGADEQFF. The DNA of the CDR3 is TGCGCCAGCAGCTTGGTTCAGGGGGATGGTTCAGGGGCGGATGAGCAGTTCTTC.

The chain employs TRBV20-1 and TRBJ1-1; a weak D match, TRBD1 (5 bases). V was trimmed by 8 bases and J by 2 bases, leaving 9 bases between them. The CDR3 totals 11 residues. Per the germline V gene, CDR1 is DFQATT and CDR2 is SNEGSKA (reference sequence). The CDR3 loop reads CSPRANTEAFF. The CDR3 DNA reads as TGCAGTCCCAGGGCTAACACTGAAGCTTTCTTT.

The J gene is TRBJ2-5, the V gene TRBV7-9, with a tentative D call TRBD1 (5 bases). The V end lost 3 bases, the J end lost 5 bases, and 13 bases lay between the germline ends. In germline, CDR1 is SEHNR, CDR2 FQNEAQ (reference sequence). The CDR3 covers 14 residues. The CDR3 coding sequence is TGTGCCAGCAGCTTGGTTGGGGCGAGGGAGACCCAGTACTTC. This gives the protein CASSLVGARETQYF.

The chain carries TRBV2 and TRBJ1-5, with D hard to call. The germline gives CDR1 SNHLY, CDR2 FYNNEI. The V end was cut by 1 base, the J end by 9 bases, with 7 bases between. The CDR3 has 12 amino acids. The CDR3 loop is CASSEGWWPQHF. CDR3 sequence (DNA): TGTGCCAGCAGTGAAGGTTGGTGGCCCCAGCATTTT.

This clone appeared once. The V call is TRBV7-8, the J call TRBJ1-2; D gene ambiguous. V was clipped by 6 bases and J by 8 bases, with 16 bases between them. The CDR3 has 13 amino acids. Germline V gene sequence: CDR1 SGHVS, CDR2 FQNEAQ. CDR3 bases: TGTGCCAGCAGTCTTGGACCCGAGGAAGGCTACACCTTC. Translated, it gives CASSLGPEEGYTF.

The rearrangement uses TRBV5-1 and TRBJ2-2; D gene uncertain. The germline gives CDR1 SGHRS, CDR2 YFSETQ. V was trimmed by 0 bases and J by 5 bases, leaving 5 bases between them. The CDR3 sequence is 13 residues long. As DNA, the CDR3 is TGCGCCAGCAGCTTGGATGGGACCGGGGAGCTGTTTTTT. Translation: CASSLDGTGELFF.

The rearrangement joins TRBV7-8 to TRBJ2-5; TRBD2 aligns across 7 bases. Germline V gene data show CDR1 as SGHVS and CDR2 as FQNEAQ. This CDR3 is built from 17 residues. V lost 5 bases, J lost 3 bases, and 15 bases stayed unmatched. CDR3 nucleotide sequence: TGTGCCAGCAGCCCACTACCCGGGACTACGATAAAAGAGACCCAGTACTTC. Its protein product is CASSPLPGTTIKETQYF. Based on the CDR3 plus reference TRBV7-8 and TRBJ2-5, the full variable domain is GAGVSQSPRYKVAKRGQDVALRCDPISGHVSLFWYQQALGQGPEFLTYFQNEAQLDKSGLPSDRFFAERPEGSVSTLKIQRTQQEDSAVYLCASSPLPGTTIKETQYFGPGTRLLVL.

There are a few counts of this clone. This sequence joins TRBV29-1 and TRBJ1-1, with D unclear. CDR1 and CDR2 from the germline V gene are SQVTM and ANQGSEA. The CDR3 contains 12 residues. The germline V and J ends were trimmed by 7 bases and 5 bases, with 14 bases remaining between them. CDR3 sequence (DNA): TGCAGCGCTGGACCCTCGGGGACTGAAGCTTTCTTT. It encodes CSAGPSGTEAFF.